This record looks at one T cell receptor (beta chain) sequence and its context. Germline V gene data show CDR1 as MNHNS and CDR2 as SASEGT. The V end lost 5 bases, the J end lost 7 bases, and 14 bases lay between the germline ends. The CDR3 spans 14 residues. These data belong to a study of technical replicates of blood from a handful of donors. Sequencing was performed with immunoSEQ multiplex PCR; in TCRdb, only in-frame clones are kept and a portion is missing. Of around 67,000 clones detected, roughly 86% appear once; the ten largest clones hold less than 6.5%. The sequence was obtained from a human donor in good health. Some clones in this sample may be carry-over from other donors' samples. Sequencing was performed on PBMCs. The chain links TRBV6-1 to TRBJ1-4; no clear D gene. CDR3 in DNA: TGTGCCAGCAGTCTGAGCAGGTTTGGTGAAAAACTGTTTTTT. Residues: CASSLSRFGEKLFF.